These T cell receptor beta chains were read from a single sample in a study of T cell changes during pregnancy in multiple sclerosis. TCRdb's table, derived via immunoSEQ multiplex PCR, lists solely in-frame clones and lacks some. Here the sample spans about 56,000 clones, 87% being singletons. Sequenced: peripheral blood from another person, used as feeder cells. These receptors were taken from a human donor whose cells served as feeder cells for cultures in a pregnancy study. Both conserved end residues are part of each CDR3. D genes are given only for firm matches. Rows may omit the clone size; those that give it use once, few, many or a size class.

v_gene	j_gene	abundance	d_gene	CDR3aa	CDR3nt
TRBV5-6	TRBJ2-2	NA	TRBD2	CASSDQGLAGLTGELFF	TGTGCCAGCAGCGACCAGGGACTAGCGGGATTGACCGGGGAGCTGTTTTTT
TRBV2	TRBJ1-2	NA	NA	CASRDPPNYGYTF	TGTGCCAGCAGAGACCCCCCCAACTATGGCTACACCTTC
TRBV6-1	TRBJ2-7	few	NA	CASRVTLSPYEQYF	TGTGCCAGCAGGGTTACACTCTCCCCCTACGAGCAGTACTTC
TRBV27	TRBJ1-1	NA	NA	CASSLDRYTEAFF	TGTGCCAGCAGTTTAGACAGGTACACTGAAGCTTTCTTT
TRBV29-1	TRBJ2-2	NA	NA	CSVGGNTGELFF	TGCAGCGTTGGGGGGAACACCGGGGAGCTGTTTTTT
TRBV15	TRBJ2-1	NA	NA	CATSRGDRNAAEQFF	TGTGCCACCAGCAGAGGGGATCGTAATGCGGCGGAGCAGTTCTTC
TRBV7-8	TRBJ1-2	NA	NA	CASSSPTALQYGYTF	TGTGCCAGCAGCTCCCCGACAGCCCTTCAATATGGCTACACCTTC
TRBV6-6	TRBJ1-1	NA	NA	CASSVRTEAFF	TGTGCCAGCAGTGTAAGGACTGAAGCTTTCTTT
TRBV7-9	TRBJ2-4	NA	NA	CASSRGAKNIQYF	TGTGCCAGCAGCCGGGGCGCCAAAAACATTCAGTACTTC
TRBV10-3	TRBJ1-3	NA	TRBD1	CAIPDRSGNTIYF	TGTGCCATCCCGGACAGGTCTGGAAACACCATATATTTT
TRBV6-5	TRBJ1-1	NA	NA	CASSERATF	TGTGCCAGCAGTGAACGCGCTACCTTT
TRBV7-6	TRBJ2-7	NA	NA	CASSPQGFPYEQYF	TGTGCCAGCAGCCCGCAGGGGTTCCCCTACGAGCAGTACTTC
TRBV5-5	TRBJ2-3	once	NA	CASSPYPNTDTQYF	TGTGCCAGCAGCCCATACCCTAACACAGATACGCAGTATTTT
TRBV6-5	TRBJ1-2	NA	NA	CASSLREGEYGYTF	TGTGCCAGCAGTCTCCGTGAGGGAGAATATGGCTACACCTTC
TRBV7-8	TRBJ1-5	NA	NA	CASSLDSNQPQHF	TGTGCCAGCAGCTTAGATAGCAATCAGCCCCAGCATTTT
TRBV9	TRBJ2-3	NA	TRBD1	CASSLTGQGVGDTQYF	TGTGCCAGCAGCTTAACGGGACAGGGAGTAGGGGATACGCAGTATTTT
TRBV27	TRBJ2-7	NA	NA	CASSLFDSFSYEQYF	TGTGCCAGCAGTCTATTCGACTCGTTCTCCTACGAGCAGTACTTC